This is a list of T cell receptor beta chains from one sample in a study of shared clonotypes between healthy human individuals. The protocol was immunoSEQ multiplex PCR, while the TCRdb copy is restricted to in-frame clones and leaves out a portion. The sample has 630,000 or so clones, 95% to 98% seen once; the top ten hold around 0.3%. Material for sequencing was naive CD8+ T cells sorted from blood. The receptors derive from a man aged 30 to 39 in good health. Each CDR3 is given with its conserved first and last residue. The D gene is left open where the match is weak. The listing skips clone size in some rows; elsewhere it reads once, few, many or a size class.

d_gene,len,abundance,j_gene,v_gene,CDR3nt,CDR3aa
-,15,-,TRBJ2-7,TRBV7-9,TGTGCCAGCAGCTTACCCTTACAGGACGACTACGAGCAGTACTTC,CASSLPLQDDYEQYF
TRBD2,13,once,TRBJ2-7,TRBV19,TGTGCCAGTAGCGGACTAGCGGGAGGTCGGCAGTACTTC,CASSGLAGGRQYF
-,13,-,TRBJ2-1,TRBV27,TGTGCCAGCGCCTGGACCTCAGGGAATGAGCAGTTCTTC,CASAWTSGNEQFF
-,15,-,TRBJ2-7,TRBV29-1,TGCAGCGTTGAAAGGGGGACGGACCTCTCCTACGAGCAGTACTTC,CSVERGTDLSYEQYF
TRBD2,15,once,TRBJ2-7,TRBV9,TGTGCCAGCAGCATCGGACTAGCGGGATCGGGGGAGCAGTACTTC,CASSIGLAGSGEQYF
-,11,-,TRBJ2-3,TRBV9,TGTGCCAGCTCCTCTACAGATACGCAGTATTTT,CASSSTDTQYF
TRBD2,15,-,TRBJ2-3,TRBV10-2,TGCGCCAGCAGTGGGATAGCGGGACCCACAGATACGCAGTATTTT,CASSGIAGPTDTQYF
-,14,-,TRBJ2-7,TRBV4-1,TGCGCCAGCAGCCAAGATCGGCAATACTACGAGCAGTACTTC,CASSQDRQYYEQYF
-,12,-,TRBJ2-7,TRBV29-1,TGCAGCGTTCTGGGGATTACCTACGAGCAGTACTTC,CSVLGITYEQYF
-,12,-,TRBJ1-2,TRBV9,TGTGCCAGCAGTGATCGCTTCTATGGCTACACCTTC,CASSDRFYGYTF
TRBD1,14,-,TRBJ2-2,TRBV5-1,TGCGCCAGCAGCTTGTTGACAGGGTCCGGGGAGCTGTTTTTT,CASSLLTGSGELFF
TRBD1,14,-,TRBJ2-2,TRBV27,TGTGCCAGCAGCCCAGGGGGCTGGGCCGGGGAGCTGTTTTTT,CASSPGGWAGELFF
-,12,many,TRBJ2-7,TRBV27,TGTGCCAGCAGTTTATTGGGGGACGAGCAGTACTTC,CASSLLGDEQYF
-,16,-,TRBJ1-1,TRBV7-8,TGTGCCAGCAGCTTAGTCGGTCTACCCATGAACACTGAAGCTTTCTTT,CASSLVGLPMNTEAFF